This T cell receptor beta chain was captured in a study of cytomegalovirus exposure and HLA in healthy donors. This clone was recorded only once. The antigen remains undetermined. Profiled with immunoSEQ multiplex PCR; TCRdb holds only in-frame clones, not every one. The data contain 120,000 or so clones, roughly 90% of them singletons. Whole-study findings and limits: Listed as cytomegalovirus-associated were around 160 TCR beta chains. That first-cohort TCR clusters tended to co-occur in the approximately 120 validation repertoires was found in a later analysis. CMV antigen specificity was confirmed in vitro for a few CMV-associated chains. Reports showed the classifier diagnosing cytomegalovirus status with high specificity and sensitivity.

CDR3 length: 14 amino acids. The germline CDR1 and CDR2 sequences are SGHRS and YFSETQ. V was trimmed by 0 bases and J by 4 bases, leaving 8 bases between them. The specimen was PBMCs. This receptor was obtained from a woman in her late teens or twenties in good health and CMV-seronegative. The chain uses TRBV5-1 and TRBJ2-1, with D possibly being TRBD1 (6 bases). The CDR3, as DNA: TGCGCCAGCAGCTTGGGACAGGAGTACAATGAGCAGTTCTTC. Amino acids: CASSLGQEYNEQFF.